This TCR beta chain was profiled in a study of T cell responses to AZD1222 COVID-19 vaccine. Assay: immunoSEQ multiplex PCR; the TCRdb copy retains only in-frame clones and omits some. This sample has 150,000 to 190,000 clones, with about 87% found just once. The CDR3 length is 14 residues. Per the germline V gene, CDR1 is SNHLY and CDR2 is FYNNEI. The V gene lost 5 bases and the J gene lost 5 bases, with 16 bases spanning the gap. This receptor was obtained from an adult who received the AZD1222 COVID-19 vaccine. The V call is TRBV2, the J call TRBJ2-7; D is possibly TRBD2 (5 bases). The material sequenced was peripheral blood, taken 28 days after the second AZD1222 dose. CDR3 amino acids: CASSPNPTSNEQYF. The DNA for the CDR3 is TGTGCCAGCAGTCCGAACCCCACTAGTAACGAGCAGTACTTC.